The present T cell receptor beta chain was sequenced within a study of blood T cell repertoires in COVID-19. Overall study context: Samples taken during acute and convalescent COVID-19 were collected in the United States, Italy and Spain. T cells, B-cell-depleted T cells, or PBMCs provided the cDNA or gDNA that served as material.

The authors' processing: Reference gene primers were amplified, and this amplification served to estimate nucleated cell counts. Sequenced by immunoSEQ multiplex PCR; TCRdb stores in-frame clones only, minus some. V, J and clone size are taken as reported in that table, and D and trimming were inferred from the DNA itself. This table holds hundreds of thousands of clones, 87% found once. The CDR3 is made up of 16 amino acids. Germline lookup yields CDR1 SGHRS and CDR2 YFSETQ. J gave up 6 bases and V 4 bases, and 14 bases lay outside the gene matches. Sequenced material: PBMCs or T cells enriched from blood (not recorded which). The V and J genes are TRBV5-1 and TRBJ2-3; 7 nucleotides align to TRBD1. The source is a man aged 35 to 55 in a cohort exposed to, infected with or recovered from COVID-19 (not recorded which). CDR3 loop: CASSAGGQAKGDTQYF. CDR3 nucleotides: TGCGCCAGCAGCGCGGGTGGACAGGCAAAGGGGGATACGCAGTATTTT.